Following are 5 T cell receptor beta chains from one sample sequenced in a study of blood T cell repertoires in COVID-19. Assay: immunoSEQ multiplex PCR; the TCRdb copy retains only in-frame clones and omits some. The sample records fewer than 250,000 clones, more than 75% being singletons. Sequenced input: PBMCs or T cells enriched from blood (not recorded which). These receptors were obtained from a woman between 50 and 59 years old who had recovered from COVID-19.

V and J are TRBV5-1 and TRBJ2-1, with 12 bases fitting TRBD2. Unmatched junction bases numbered 6, after V lost 4 bases and J lost 7 bases. Per germline, CDR1 SGHRS and CDR2 YFSETQ. The CDR3 covers 15 residues. In nucleotides, the CDR3 is TGCGCCAGCAGCACGGGACTAGCGGGCGTTAATGAGCAGTTCTTC. Amino acids: CASSTGLAGVNEQFF. Full variable domain (outside the CDR3, taken from reference TRBV5-1 and TRBJ2-1): KAGVTQTPRYLIKTRGQQVTLSCSPISGHRSVSWYQQTPGQGLQFLFEYFSETQRNKGNFPGRFSGRQFSNSRSEMNVSTLELGDSALYLCASSTGLAGVNEQFFGPGTRLTVL.

The chain links TRBV7-9 to TRBJ2-1; the match to TRBD1 covers 7 bases. Germline V gene lookup returns CDR1 SEHNR and CDR2 FQNEAQ (reference sequence). V lost 1 base, J lost 10 bases, and 7 bases stayed unmatched. The CDR3 totals 14 residues. The CDR3 loop is CASSLDLRGHEQFF. CDR3 sequence (DNA): TGTGCCAGCAGCTTAGATTTAAGGGGGCACGAGCAGTTCTTC.

V usage is TRBV6-5 and J usage is TRBJ1-2; TRBD1 matches at 7 bases. CDR1 and CDR2 from the germline V gene are MNHEY and SVGAGI. V was pared by 2 bases and J by 6 bases, with 9 bases of the junction left unmatched. The CDR3 covers 15 residues. CDR3 amino acids: CASSYRGPSLDGYTF. CDR3 DNA: TGTGCCAGCAGTTACAGGGGGCCCTCGCTAGATGGCTACACCTTC.

The genes are TRBV5-1 and TRBJ1-2; weak D call: TRBD1 (5 bases). The length of the CDR3 is 14 residues. V shed 2 bases and J shed 5 bases, with 13 bases lying between them. Germline CDR1 reads SGHRS; CDR2 reads YFSETQ. CDR3: CASSFHRRGYGYTF. CDR3 DNA sequence: TGCGCCAGCAGCTTCCACCGTCGGGGGTATGGCTACACCTTC.

V usage is TRBV19 and J usage is TRBJ2-1; tentative D call: TRBD2 (6 bases). Trimming removed 5 bases from V and 0 bases from J, with 14 bases in between. This CDR3 region has 16 residues. The germline V gene encodes CDR1 LNHDA and CDR2 SQIVND (reference sequence). The CDR3 nucleotides read TGTGCCAGTAGTTTGGGAGGTGGGAGCTCCTACAATGAGCAGTTCTTC. Translating it yields CASSLGGGSSYNEQFF.